These 3 T cell receptor beta chains were all obtained from the same sample, sequenced in a study of T cell changes during pregnancy in multiple sclerosis. Assay: immunoSEQ multiplex PCR; the TCRdb copy retains only in-frame clones and omits some. The sample lists around 40,000 clones, over 85% seen once, with more than 0.7% in the top ten. Specimen: CD4+ T cells from peripheral blood mononuclear cells, collected after pregnancy. The source is a female donor in good health, enrolled as a control in a pregnancy study.

The chain has TRBV4-1 and TRBJ2-7; D is unresolved. The V end was cut by 1 base, the J end by 2 bases, with 15 bases between. Germline V CDR1 and CDR2: MGHRA, YSYEKL. The CDR3 runs 16 residues. The CDR3 is CASSQVRTGGPYEQYF. CDR3 DNA: TGCGCCAGCAGCCAAGTGCGTACGGGTGGTCCCTACGAGCAGTACTTC.

The V and J genes are TRBV4-2 and TRBJ1-3, with TRBD1 identical over 7 bases. CDR3 length: 17 amino acids. J gave up 0 bases and V 3 bases, and 8 bases lay outside the gene matches. Germline V gives CDR1 LGHNA, CDR2 YNFKEQ. CDR3 amino acids: CASSQIRQGPSGNTIYF. The DNA of the CDR3 is TGTGCCAGCAGCCAGATTAGACAGGGTCCCTCTGGAAACACCATATATTTT.

V usage is TRBV5-1 and J usage is TRBJ1-5; 9 nucleotides match TRBD1. The CDR3 contains 14 residues. After removal of 5 bases from V and 6 bases from J, the junction contained 6 bases not matched to a gene. Germline CDR1 SGHRS, CDR2 YFSETQ. The CDR3 is CASSSTGGGQPQHF. For the CDR3, the DNA is TGCGCCAGCAGTTCGACAGGGGGAGGTCAGCCCCAGCATTTT.